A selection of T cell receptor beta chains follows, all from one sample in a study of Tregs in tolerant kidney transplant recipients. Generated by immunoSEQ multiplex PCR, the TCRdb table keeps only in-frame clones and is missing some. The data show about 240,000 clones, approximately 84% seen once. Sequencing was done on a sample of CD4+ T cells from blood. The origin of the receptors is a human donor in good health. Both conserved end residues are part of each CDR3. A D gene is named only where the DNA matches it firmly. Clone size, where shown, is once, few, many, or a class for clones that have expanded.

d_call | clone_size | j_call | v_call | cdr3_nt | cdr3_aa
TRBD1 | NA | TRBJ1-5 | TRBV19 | TGTGCCAGTAGTCGCGCCGAAGACAGGGGGGATCAGCCCCAGCATTTT | CASSRAEDRGDQPQHF
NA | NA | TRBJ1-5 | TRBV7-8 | TGTGCCAGCAGCCAACCGACAGGCTATAGCAATCAGCCCCAGCATTTT | CASSQPTGYSNQPQHF
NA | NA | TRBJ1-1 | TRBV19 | TGTGCCAGTAGTATATCCCGGAGGGTCACTGAAGCTTTCTTT | CASSISRRVTEAFF
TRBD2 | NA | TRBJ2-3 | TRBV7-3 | TGTGCCAGCCGGCGGGGGGCCGGAGATACGCAGTATTTT | CASRRGAGDTQYF
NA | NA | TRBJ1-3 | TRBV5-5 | TGTGCCAGCAGCAGGGTGGCTATCTCTGGAAACACCATATATTTT | CASSRVAISGNTIYF
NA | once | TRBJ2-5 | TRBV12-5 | TGTGCTAGTGGTTTGCCACCGGGACACCAAGAGACCCAGTACTTC | CASGLPPGHQETQYF
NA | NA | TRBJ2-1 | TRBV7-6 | TGTGCCAGCAGCTCGACCCCCATTGGGGTGCGGTACAATGAGCAGTTCTTC | CASSSTPIGVRYNEQFF
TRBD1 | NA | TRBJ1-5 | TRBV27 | TGTGCCAGCAGTCTTATGCCGGGACAGGGCAATCAGCCCCAGCATTTT | CASSLMPGQGNQPQHF
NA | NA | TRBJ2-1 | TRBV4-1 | TGCGCCAGCAGCCAAGTGTTCCCCCAGGGAAATTCCTACAATGAGCAGTTCTTC | CASSQVFPQGNSYNEQFF
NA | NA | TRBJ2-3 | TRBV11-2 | TGTGCCAGCAGCTTAGTTCGTCCGGGGGCGGGTGCAGATACGCAGTATTTT | CASSLVRPGAGADTQYF
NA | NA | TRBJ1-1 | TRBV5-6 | TGTGCCAGCAGCTTGGATCCTAGGAACAGGAACACTGAAGCTTTCTTT | CASSLDPRNRNTEAFF
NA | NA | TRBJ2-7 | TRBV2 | TGTGCCAGCAGTGAAGGCAGGCTAGCCGCATACGAGCAGTACTTC | CASSEGRLAAYEQYF
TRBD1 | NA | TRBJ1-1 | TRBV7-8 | TGTGCCAGCAGCTACTGGGGGACAGGGGGCGGGGGCACTGAAGCTTTCTTT | CASSYWGTGGGGTEAFF
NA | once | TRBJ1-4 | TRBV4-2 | TGTGCCAGCAGCCTGGGGAACGGGGGCCCAACTAATGAAAAACTGTTTTTT | CASSLGNGGPTNEKLFF
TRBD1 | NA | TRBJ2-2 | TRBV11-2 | TGTGCCAGCAGCTTAGATCAGAGGACAGGGGGCTGGACCGGGGAGCTGTTTTTT | CASSLDQRTGGWTGELFF
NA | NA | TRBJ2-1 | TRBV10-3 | TGTGCCATCAGCCCCACCGTTCATGAGCAGTTCTTC | CAISPTVHEQFF
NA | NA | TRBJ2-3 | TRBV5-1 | TGCGCCAGCAGCGAAACTACATCTAGCACAGATACGCAGTATTTT | CASSETTSSTDTQYF
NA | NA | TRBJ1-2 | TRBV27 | TGTGCCAGCAGTTGGGGCCGTGGAGGGGGCTACACCTTC | CASSWGRGGGYTF
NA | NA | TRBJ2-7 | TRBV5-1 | TGCGCCAGCAGCCGGGATGGGGGCCCCGGTCCCTACGAGCAGTACTTC | CASSRDGGPGPYEQYF
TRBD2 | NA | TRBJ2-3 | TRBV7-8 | TGTGCCAGCAGCTGGGGACTAGCGGGGACAGATACGCAGTATTTT | CASSWGLAGTDTQYF
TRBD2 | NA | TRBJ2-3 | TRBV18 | TGTGCCAGCTCACCTCGCCTGAGTCTTAGCGGGAGAGTAGCAGATACGCAGTATTTT | CASSPRLSLSGRVADTQYF
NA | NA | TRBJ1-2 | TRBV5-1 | TGCGCCAACGACAGATATGGCTACACCTTC | CANDRYGYTF
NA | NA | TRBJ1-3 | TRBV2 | TGTGCCAGCAGTGACCAGGCCGTCTCTGGAAACACCATATATTTT | CASSDQAVSGNTIYF
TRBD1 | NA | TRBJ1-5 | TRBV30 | TGTGCCTGGAGTCGGACAGGGGGCAATCAGCCCCAGCATTTT | CAWSRTGGNQPQHF